The 32 T cell receptor beta chains listed next were all sequenced from one sample in a study of cytomegalovirus exposure and HLA in healthy donors (dated by TCRdb to about 2017). The protocol used for the library was the immunoSEQ multiplex PCR assay. A mixture of 60 forward primers for TCR Vbeta segments and 13 reverse primers for TCR Jbeta segments was used in the multiplex PCR. This is the immuneACCESS table as TCRdb keeps it, with only in-frame sequences that have V and J called. A part of the clones is gone; compared with another copy, unresolved V genes explain less than half, and the rest is unexplained. The sample contains about 140,000 clones, almost 85% of them found a single time. The biggest ten clones account for roughly 1.4% of the sample. The specimen was PBMCs. These receptors all come from a man younger than 40 in good health and CMV-seropositive.

V gene TRBV19 combines with J gene TRBJ2-6; the D gene is possibly TRBD2 (6 bases). This CDR3 spans 17 amino acids. CDR1 is LNHDA and CDR2 is SQIVND in the germline V gene (reference sequence). V shed 9 bases and J shed 0 bases, with 18 bases lying between them. The CDR3 protein is CASGLWTGSSGANVLTF. In nucleotides, the CDR3 is TGTGCCAGCGGACTATGGACCGGAAGCTCTGGGGCCAACGTCCTGACTTTC.

V usage is TRBV19 and J usage is TRBJ1-5; perhaps TRBD1 as D (5 bases). CDR1 is LNHDA and CDR2 is SQIVND in the germline V gene (reference sequence). Trimming left V 5 bases short and J 6 bases short, with 11 bases between. This CDR3 has 13 amino acids. The CDR3 bases are TGTGCCAGTAGTCCCGATGGGGCTCAGCCCCAGCATTTT. Residues: CASSPDGAQPQHF.

The chain is built from TRBV19 and TRBJ2-7, with D tentatively TRBD2 (5 bases). Deletions cut 1 base from V and 2 bases from J, with 9 bases between. CDR3 size: 14 residues. CDR1 is LNHDA, CDR2 SQIVND, per germline (reference sequence). The CDR3 region has the DNA TGTGCCAGTAGTATAGGCGGGTTACCCTACGAGCAGTACTTC. As protein: CASSIGGLPYEQYF.

The chain joins TRBV28 to TRBJ1-4; possible D gene TRBD1, 5 bases. The CDR3 is 11 residues long. CDR1 and CDR2 (germline): MDHEN, SYDVKM. V lost 2 bases and J 15 bases, leaving 10 bases between the germline ends. The CDR3 nucleotides are TGTGCCAGCAGTTTACAGGGTAAAGTGTTTTTT. Its translation: CASSLQGKVFF.

About this clone itself: A read error may produce the germline difference seen at one junction end. V gene TRBV7-9 combines with J gene TRBJ1-4, with 8 bases fitting TRBD1. The CDR3 length is 14 residues. In germline, CDR1 is SEHNR, CDR2 FQNEAQ (reference sequence). CDR3 DNA sequence: TGTTCCAGCAGCCCCGACAGGGGTTTCGAAAAACTGTTTTTT. It specifies CSSSPDRGFEKLFF.

As for this clone: At one end the junction does not follow the germline gene, possibly because of a read error. The chain employs TRBV7-9 and TRBJ2-7, with 9 bases matching TRBD2. The CDR3 loop spans 13 amino acids. Germline V CDR1 and CDR2: SEHNR, FQNEAQ (reference sequence). The CDR3, as DNA: TGTTCCAGCAGCCGGACTAGCGACTTCGAGCAGTACTTC. Its protein is CSSSRTSDFEQYF.

The genes are TRBV28 and TRBJ1-4, with 9 bases matching TRBD1. J lost 8 bases, V lost 8 bases, and 12 bases had no gene match. Germline CDR1 and CDR2: MDHEN and SYDVKM. The CDR3 has 15 amino acids. DNA of the CDR3: TGTGCCAGCGGATCAGGGGGACAGGGAGAGGAAAAACTGTTTTTT. It specifies CASGSGGQGEEKLFF.

The chain couples TRBV30 to TRBJ2-5; weak D call: TRBD1 (6 bases). Trimming removed 0 bases at V and 1 base at J, with 9 bases between. Germline CDR1 is GTSNPN and CDR2 is SVGIG (reference sequence). This CDR3 contains 14 residues. CDR3 bases: TGTGCCTGGAGTGTGGGGGCAGGCCAAGAGACCCAGTACTTC. Encoded protein: CAWSVGAGQETQYF.

The rearrangement joins TRBV27 to TRBJ2-7; 8 bases align to TRBD1. V shed 6 bases, J shed 1 base, and the junction held 2 bases outside the gene matches. From germline, CDR1 is MNHEY and CDR2 SMNVEV (reference sequence). This CDR3 has 13 amino acids. The CDR3 is CASSRTGSYEQYF. The DNA of the CDR3 is TGTGCCAGCAGCCGGACAGGGTCCTACGAGCAGTACTTC.

The gene calls are TRBV9 and TRBJ2-2; no clear D. This CDR3 contains 12 residues. Trimming left V 7 bases short and J 1 base short, with 5 bases between. Germline V CDR1 and CDR2: SGDLS, YYNGEE. The CDR3 nucleotides are TGTGCCAGCGGGCTGAACACCGGGGAGCTGTTTTTT. Its translation: CASGLNTGELFF.

V usage is TRBV5-1 and J usage is TRBJ1-3; D is possibly TRBD1 (5 bases). Between the trimmed V and J ends, which lost 4 bases and 2 bases, there was a span of 16 bases. The CDR3 has 16 residues. Germline lookup yields CDR1 SGHRS and CDR2 YFSETQ. The DNA of the CDR3 is TGCGCCAGCAGCAAACAGGACATACAAACTGGAAACACCATATATTTT. This gives the protein CASSKQDIQTGNTIYF.

The gene calls are TRBV27 and TRBJ2-7; a possible D gene is TRBD1 (5 bases). Looked up from germline, CDR1 is MNHEY and CDR2 is SMNVEV (reference sequence). V was pared by 6 bases and J by 0 bases, with 12 bases between. The CDR3 is 14 residues long. The chain's CDR3 is CASRLDSYSYEQYF. In DNA, the CDR3 is TGTGCCAGCAGACTCGACAGTTACTCCTACGAGCAGTACTTC.

The chain couples TRBV5-6 to TRBJ2-1; D is undetermined. There are 15 residues in the CDR3. V was pared by 6 bases and J by 0 bases, with 13 bases between. Germline CDR1 SGHDT, CDR2 YYEEEE. The CDR3: CASTLALSSYNEQFF. For the CDR3, the DNA is TGTGCCAGCACTTTAGCCCTGAGCTCCTACAATGAGCAGTTCTTC.

This clone was detected a few times. The chain combines TRBV10-3 with TRBJ1-5; a possible D gene is TRBD1 (5 bases). The CDR3 is 14 amino acids. V was shortened by 2 bases and J by 5 bases, with 10 bases between the two germline ends. Germline-derived CDR1 and CDR2 are ENHRY and SYGVKD. The CDR3 DNA reads as TGTGCCATCAGTGAGATCAGGGCCGATCAGCCCCAGCATTTT. This encodes CAISEIRADQPQHF.

The rearrangement uses TRBV14 and TRBJ2-3; TRBD2 matches 9 bases. CDR3 size: 18 residues. Germline lookup yields CDR1 SGHDN and CDR2 FVKESK. The V segment lost 3 bases and the J segment 2 bases; nucleotides outside the gene matches: 12. CDR3 sequence: CASSHQPGLAGTTDTQYF. The CDR3 DNA reads TGTGCCAGCAGCCATCAACCGGGGCTAGCGGGGACCACAGATACGCAGTATTTT.

V gene TRBV5-1 combines with J gene TRBJ1-1; 9 positions match TRBD1. CDR1 and CDR2 (germline): SGHRS, YFSETQ. Unmatched junction bases numbered 9, after V lost 4 bases and J lost 2 bases. The CDR3 has 16 amino acids. CDR3 nucleotide sequence: TGCGCCAGCAGCGAAGGGACAGGGATGATAAACACTGAAGCTTTCTTT. Its protein product is CASSEGTGMINTEAFF.

This clone is a singleton in its sample. This chain links TRBV28 with TRBJ1-5; a possible D gene is TRBD1 (6 bases). Germline V CDR1 and CDR2: MDHEN, SYDVKM. The CDR3 contains 14 residues. V was shortened by 6 bases and J by 3 bases, with 12 bases between the two germline ends. The CDR3 DNA sequence: TGTGCCAGCAGAGCAGGGGTCTTCAATCAGCCCCAGCATTTT. This codes for CASRAGVFNQPQHF.

This clone was seen a handful of times. CDR3 in DNA: TGTGCCAGCAGCGCCGGGACAGGGTATTCACCCCTCCACTTT. Its protein is CASSAGTGYSPLHF. V and J are TRBV7-9 and TRBJ1-6, with 9 bases that match TRBD1. The J segment lost 8 bases and the V segment lost 5 bases, leaving 4 bases of the junction unmatched. Germline CDR1 is SEHNR and CDR2 is FQNEAQ (reference sequence). This CDR3 has 14 amino acids.

The gene calls are TRBV5-1 and TRBJ2-5; the match to TRBD1 covers 9 bases. The trim removed 0 bases at V and 4 bases at J, leaving 10 bases unmatched. The CDR3 extends over 17 amino acids. Germline loops: CDR1 SGHRS, CDR2 YFSETQ. In DNA form, the CDR3 reads TGCGCCAGCAGCTTGGCTCCCGGGACAGGGAGTGGAGAGACCCAGTACTTC. Translated, it gives CASSLAPGTGSGETQYF. The entire variable domain, with the rest obtained from reference TRBV5-1 and TRBJ2-5, is as follows: KAGVTQTPRYLIKTRGQQVTLSCSPISGHRSVSWYQQTPGQGLQFLFEYFSETQRNKGNFPGRFSGRQFSNSRSEMNVSTLELGDSALYLCASSLAPGTGSGETQYFGPGTRLLVL.

Only a few counts were recorded for this clone. The chain links TRBV7-2 to TRBJ2-1; 13 bases are shared with TRBD2. The CDR3 sequence is 18 residues long. V lost 5 bases, J lost 5 bases, and 12 bases stayed unmatched. Looked up from germline, CDR1 is SGHTA and CDR2 is FQGNSA. CDR3 loop: CASSPKRLAGGLNNEQFF. CDR3 nucleotides: TGTGCCAGCAGCCCCAAGCGACTAGCGGGAGGACTAAACAATGAGCAGTTCTTC.

In DNA form, the CDR3 reads TGTGCCAGCAGCCAATTCAGAAACACTGAAGCTTTCTTT. Translation: CASSQFRNTEAFF. The chain combines TRBV14 with TRBJ1-1; unclear D gene. Per germline, CDR1 SGHDN and CDR2 FVKESK. V was cut by 2 bases and J by 2 bases, with 6 bases left in between. The CDR3 sequence is 13 residues long.

The chain recombines TRBV7-2 with TRBJ2-7, with D perhaps matching TRBD1 (6 bases). V shed 1 base and J shed 0 bases, with 10 bases lying between them. Germline V gene lookup returns CDR1 SGHTA and CDR2 FQGNSA. The CDR3 has 15 amino acids. In DNA, the CDR3 is TGTGCCAGCAGCTTAGGAGGGACACTCTCCTACGAGCAGTACTTC. Its protein product is CASSLGGTLSYEQYF. Complete variable domain (other parts from reference TRBV7-2 and TRBJ2-7): GAGVSQSPSNKVTEKGKDVELRCDPISGHTALYWYRQSLGQGLEFLIYFQGNSAPDKSGLPSDRFSAERTGGSVSTLTIQRTQQEDSAVYLCASSLGGTLSYEQYFGPGTRLTVT.

V is TRBV5-6 and J is TRBJ1-5, with D unresolved. The length of the CDR3 is 17 residues. Trimming removed 4 bases from V and 1 base from J, with 18 bases in between. Looked up from germline, CDR1 is SGHDT and CDR2 is YYEEEE. The CDR3 DNA is TGTGCCAGCAGCCAATTCGATCGAGGGAAAAGCAATCAGCCCCAGCATTTT. Protein product: CASSQFDRGKSNQPQHF.

The rearrangement joins TRBV6-5 to TRBJ1-2, with TRBD1 matching over 8 bases. The CDR3 contains 14 residues. Germline V gene sequence: CDR1 MNHEY, CDR2 SVGAGI. The ends lost 7 bases at V and 6 bases at J; junction bases unmatched: 10. The CDR3 region has the DNA TGTGCCAGCACCTCACAGGGGGGAGGTGATGGCTACACCTTC. Its translation: CASTSQGGGDGYTF.

The table lists this clone with a few counts. V and J are TRBV10-2 and TRBJ1-1, with D perhaps matching TRBD1 (5 bases). This CDR3 region has 15 residues. The V end was cut by 1 base, the J end by 0 bases, with 9 bases between. The germline gives CDR1 WSHSY, CDR2 SAAADI. CDR3 bases: TGCGCCAGCAGTGAGTGGGGCAGCATGAACACTGAAGCTTTCTTT. Translated: CASSEWGSMNTEAFF.

CDR3 sequence reads: CAWSRGSGNTIYF. The DNA for the CDR3 is TGTGCCTGGAGTCGAGGCTCTGGAAACACCATATATTTT. The chain has TRBV30 and TRBJ1-3; no clear D gene. CDR1 GTSNPN and CDR2 SVGIG come from the germline V gene (reference sequence). V lost 2 bases and J 0 bases, leaving 5 bases between the germline ends. The CDR3 has 13 residues.

This rearrangement joins TRBV28 to TRBJ1-5; the D gene is possibly TRBD1 (6 bases). This CDR3 contains 16 residues. V was shortened by 2 bases and J by 0 bases, with 11 bases between the two germline ends. CDR1 is MDHEN and CDR2 is SYDVKM in the germline V gene. In DNA, the CDR3 is TGTGCCAGCAGTTTACCACAGGGATTTAGCAATCAGCCCCAGCATTTT. Translation gives CASSLPQGFSNQPQHF. The full variable domain, in which reference TRBV28 and TRBJ1-5 provide the parts outside the CDR3, is DVKVTQSSRYLVKRTGEKVFLECVQDMDHENMFWYRQDPGLGLRLIYFSYDVKMKEKGDIPEGYSVSREKKERFSLILESASTNQTSMYLCASSLPQGFSNQPQHFGDGTRLSIL.

This sequence joins TRBV2 and TRBJ2-7; possible D gene TRBD2, 6 bases. CDR3 size: 15 residues. Trimming left V 5 bases short and J 8 bases short, with 22 bases between. Germline V lookup: CDR1 SNHLY, CDR2 FYNNEI. CDR3 protein: CASSLTGGPDGKQYF. The CDR3 region has the DNA TGTGCCAGCAGTCTTACCGGGGGACCGGATGGGAAGCAGTACTTC.

This clone was seen a single time. V is TRBV7-6 and J is TRBJ2-1, with D possibly being TRBD1 (5 bases). Germline CDR1 is SGHVS and CDR2 is FNYEAQ. The length of the CDR3 is 14 residues. The ends were cut back, 4 bases at V and 4 bases at J, with 11 bases in the middle. CDR3 DNA: TGTGCCAGCAGCTCCCACGGACAATACAATGAGCAGTTCTTC. Its translation: CASSSHGQYNEQFF. The whole variable domain, remainder taken from reference TRBV7-6 and TRBJ2-1, is GAGVSQSPRYKVTKRGQDVALRCDPISGHVSLYWYRQALGQGPEFLTYFNYEAQQDKSGLPNDRFSAERPEGSISTLTIQRTEQRDSAMYRCASSSHGQYNEQFFGPGTRLTVL.

This clone was seen a handful of times. The chain carries TRBV6-5 and TRBJ1-1; D is possibly TRBD1 (6 bases). Deletions cut 6 bases from V and 4 bases from J, with 12 bases between. CDR3 length: 13 residues. CDR1 and CDR2 from the germline V gene are MNHEY and SVGAGI. CDR3 DNA sequence: TGTGCCAGCAGCACAGGGTTTGGCACTGAAGCTTTCTTT. Its protein is CASSTGFGTEAFF.

The V and J genes are TRBV27 and TRBJ2-5; 8 bases line up with TRBD2. The J call may be incorrect, as the DNA end agrees better with TRBJ2-7. Germline lookup yields CDR1 MNHEY and CDR2 SMNVEV (reference sequence). The CDR3 totals 15 residues. The CDR3 region has the DNA TGTGCCAGCAGTTTTATAGCGGGGAACTCCTACGAGCAGTACTTC. It codes for CASSFIAGNSYEQYF.

There are a few counts of this clone. CDR3 DNA sequence: TGTGCCAGCAGCCCCGAGGGTGTGGGGACTGAAGCTTTCTTT. Protein product: CASSPEGVGTEAFF. The chain joins TRBV9 to TRBJ1-1; no definite D call. Trimming cost V 4 bases and J 5 bases, with 15 bases left between them. Germline V gene sequence: CDR1 SGDLS, CDR2 YYNGEE. This CDR3 spans 14 amino acids.